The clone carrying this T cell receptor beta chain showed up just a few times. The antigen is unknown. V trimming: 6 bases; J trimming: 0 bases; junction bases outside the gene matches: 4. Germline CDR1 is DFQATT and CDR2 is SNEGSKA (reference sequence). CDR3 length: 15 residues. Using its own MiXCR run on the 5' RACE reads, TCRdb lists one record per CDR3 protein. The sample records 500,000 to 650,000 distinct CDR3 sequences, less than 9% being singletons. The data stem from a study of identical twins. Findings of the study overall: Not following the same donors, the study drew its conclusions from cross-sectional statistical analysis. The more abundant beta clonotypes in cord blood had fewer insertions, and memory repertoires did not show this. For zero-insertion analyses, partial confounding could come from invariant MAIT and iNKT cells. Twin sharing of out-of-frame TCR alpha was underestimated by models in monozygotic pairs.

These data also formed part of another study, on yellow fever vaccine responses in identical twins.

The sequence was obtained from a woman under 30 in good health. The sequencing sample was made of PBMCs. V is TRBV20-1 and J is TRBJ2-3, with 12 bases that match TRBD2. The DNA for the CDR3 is TGCAGTGCACGACTAGCGGGGGTGAGCACAGATACGCAGTATTTT. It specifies CSARLAGVSTDTQYF.